This TCR beta chain was sequenced during a study of blood T cells in healthy people across ages. Findings of the study overall: A strong correlation was found between TCR beta diversity and the percentage of naive T cells.

This CDR3 comprises 14 residues. The germline V gene has CDR1 SGHRS and CDR2 YFSETQ. V lost 4 bases and J lost 8, with 18 bases in between. This clonotype was counted at least ten times. Its antigen remains unidentified. Each individual donor underwent a draw of approximately 9.6 milliliters of peripheral blood. PCR was performed a second time for about 7 to 11 cycles using a sample-barcoded 5' primer and a J-beta primer mix. Every sample returned 3 million or more CDR3-containing paired-end reads. Each CDR3 protein gets one entry after TCRdb re-called the 5' RACE reads with MiXCR. The table has 850,000 to 950,000 distinct CDR3 sequences, around 30% seen once.

V usage is TRBV5-1 and J usage is TRBJ1-2; tentatively, D is TRBD1 (5 bases). The sequenced sample was blood. This receptor was obtained from a woman over 75 in good health. Here the CDR3 reads CASSQDGGSGGYTF. CDR3 sequence (DNA): TGCGCCAGCAGCCAGGACGGGGGATCGGGAGGCTACACCTTC.